Listed below are T cell receptor beta chains from one sample, sequenced in a study of cytomegalovirus exposure and HLA in healthy donors. TCRdb's table, derived via immunoSEQ multiplex PCR, lists solely in-frame clones and lacks some. The table includes fewer than 110,000 clones, approximately 66% detected once. Input material: PBMCs. Receptors originate from a woman between 50 and 59 years old in good health and CMV-seronegative. Each CDR3 is given with its conserved first and last residue. A clone size is listed for some rows: how often the clone was seen (once, few, many), or a class if it is expanded.

CDR3 length: 13
clone size: -
V gene: TRBV28
J gene: TRBJ1-2
CDR3 protein: CASSLTGRYTYTF

CDR3 length: 13
clone size: -
V gene: TRBV5-4
J gene: TRBJ2-7
CDR3 protein: CASSLTGSYEQYF

CDR3 length: 14
clone size: -
V gene: TRBV10-1
J gene: TRBJ2-3
CDR3 protein: CASNNRGRTDTQYF

CDR3 length: 15
clone size: once
V gene: TRBV6-5
J gene: TRBJ2-7
CDR3 protein: CASSYTGQNSYEQYF

CDR3 length: 15
clone size: -
V gene: TRBV11-2
J gene: TRBJ1-5
CDR3 protein: CASSRGDYSNQPQHF

CDR3 length: 17
clone size: -
V gene: TRBV5-1
J gene: TRBJ2-3
CDR3 protein: CASSYGTSGGAADTQYF

CDR3 length: 15
clone size: -
V gene: TRBV2
J gene: TRBJ1-1
CDR3 protein: CASSEGASRNTEAFF

CDR3 length: 15
clone size: -
V gene: TRBV7-9
J gene: TRBJ2-7
CDR3 protein: CASSLAAGGLGEQYF

CDR3 length: 17
clone size: -
V gene: TRBV5-1
J gene: TRBJ2-3
CDR3 protein: CASRPAVASGSTDTQYF

CDR3 length: 13
clone size: -
V gene: TRBV30
J gene: TRBJ1-5
CDR3 protein: CAWSLGGNQPQHF

CDR3 length: 15
clone size: -
V gene: TRBV11-2
J gene: TRBJ1-1
CDR3 protein: CASSLGTNMNTEAFF

CDR3 length: 16
clone size: -
V gene: TRBV28
J gene: TRBJ2-6
CDR3 protein: CASSPTGDVGANVLTF

CDR3 length: 13
clone size: few
V gene: TRBV6-5
J gene: TRBJ2-7
CDR3 protein: CASSLDTTYEQYF

CDR3 length: 12
clone size: -
V gene: TRBV19
J gene: TRBJ2-1
CDR3 protein: CASTPGDNEQFF

CDR3 length: 16
clone size: few
V gene: TRBV18
J gene: TRBJ1-4
CDR3 protein: CASSPRQGATNEKLFF

CDR3 length: 16
clone size: -
V gene: TRBV7-9
J gene: TRBJ2-1
CDR3 protein: CASSSLAGGPNNEQFF

CDR3 length: 13
clone size: -
V gene: TRBV29-1
J gene: TRBJ1-2
CDR3 protein: CSVVPRAFGGYTF

CDR3 length: 14
clone size: once
V gene: TRBV5-1
J gene: TRBJ1-6
CDR3 protein: CASSSTGSNSPLHF

CDR3 length: 18
clone size: -
V gene: TRBV15
J gene: TRBJ1-1
CDR3 protein: CATSRDFFGDRWNTEAFF

CDR3 length: 16
clone size: -
V gene: TRBV25-1
J gene: TRBJ2-6
CDR3 protein: CASSESPYAGANVLTF

CDR3 length: 16
clone size: -
V gene: TRBV7-2
J gene: TRBJ2-1
CDR3 protein: CASSLLSGGRLDEQFF

CDR3 length: 14
clone size: -
V gene: TRBV4-2
J gene: TRBJ2-1
CDR3 protein: CASSPAGRYNEQFF

CDR3 length: 16
clone size: -
V gene: TRBV6-5
J gene: TRBJ2-1
CDR3 protein: CASSYSGLAGRDEQFF

CDR3 length: 15
clone size: -
V gene: TRBV11-3
J gene: TRBJ1-3
CDR3 protein: CASSLTTGAGNTIYF

CDR3 length: 16
clone size: -
V gene: TRBV11-1
J gene: TRBJ2-7
CDR3 protein: CASSLGRTSGTYEQYF

CDR3 length: 16
clone size: once
V gene: TRBV27
J gene: TRBJ2-1
CDR3 protein: CASSPAGLAGYNEQFF

CDR3 length: 14
clone size: -
V gene: TRBV11-2
J gene: TRBJ2-2
CDR3 protein: CASSLQGATGELFF

CDR3 length: 13
clone size: -
V gene: TRBV7-3
J gene: TRBJ1-5
CDR3 protein: CASSRDRDQPQHF

CDR3 length: 15
clone size: few
V gene: TRBV2
J gene: TRBJ2-5
CDR3 protein: CASSAGLAGGETQYF

CDR3 length: 16
clone size: few
V gene: TRBV10-2
J gene: TRBJ2-1
CDR3 protein: CASSEFLAGGLSEQFF

CDR3 length: 14
clone size: -
V gene: TRBV11-2
J gene: TRBJ2-2
CDR3 protein: CASTQQGAVGELFF

CDR3 length: 13
clone size: few
V gene: TRBV5-1
J gene: TRBJ2-7
CDR3 protein: CASSPAGGREQYF